The text below deals with one TCR beta chain. This clone is a singleton in its sample. It lacks a known antigen. No much larger clonotype is one base removed from it; base qualities were not supplied. The immunoSEQ kit was used, according to the manufacturer's recommendations, to generate TCR beta libraries from genomic DNA. Library preparation used a first multiplex PCR with proprietary primers, then a second PCR adding unique barcodes, with bead cleanups after each round. Each sample batch included a kit-provided positive control reaction and a negative control reaction. The final libraries underwent checking on an Agilent 4200 TapeStation D1000 ScreenTape, volumetric pooling, and quantification by qPCR. Sequencing ran on an Illumina NextSeq500 with a MidOutput 150-cycle cartridge, using 156 Read1 and 15 Index1 cycles with kit custom primers. The pooled library was loaded at about 1 pM, with a roughly 20% PhiX control spiked in. The paper's processing steps were these. Vendor-processed data were analyzed in R, with a clonotype defined as all T cells sharing the same CDR3 nucleotide sequence. For clone abundance analyses, frequencies were normalized to the 10,000 most abundant clones per sample. Public T cell clones, which averaged fewer than five per sample, were excluded before analysis. An abundance difference of at least 32-fold between compartments was the criterion for calling clonotypes tumor-enriched or baseline blood-enriched. Clonotypes expanded or contracted between blood time points were identified with a beta-binomial differential abundance model. Tumor-blood repertoire similarity was measured with the Baroni-Urbani and Buser coefficient, and group comparisons used two-tailed Wilcoxon tests in R. The immuneACCESS repertoire file appears here via TCRdb, limited to in-frame rearrangements. These files lack a portion of the clones; in checked studies, under half of the deficit traces to unresolved V genes, and the cause of the others is not known. The DNA was the basis for D and trimming; V, J and clone size are from that table. The sample yields more than 100,000 clones; 88% were counted once. The top ten constitute about 5.6% of the sample.

This sample is drawn from a study of radiation and T cells in renal cell carcinoma (TCRdb year 2020). Broadly, across the study: The samples were obtained from a clinical trial, where primary renal cell carcinomas were treated with 15 Gy stereotactic body radiation therapy and then removed by nephrectomy 4 weeks afterward. A total of 50 to 55 samples underwent TCR beta sequencing, made up of approximately 26 tumors and about 27 peripheral blood samples. Across all 50 or so samples, 4,016,671 unique CDR3 nucleotide sequences, encoding around 2.4 million unique CDR3 amino acid sequences, were identified.

Per the publication, the time point label means: blood 2 weeks post-SBRT. The meaning of the sample's treatment or condition label: 15 Gy SBRT to primary tumor, nephrectomy 4 weeks later. To track tumor-enriched clonotypes, serial peripheral blood was sampled from radiation-treated patients at baseline and at 2 weeks and 4 weeks after SBRT. All patients had renal cell carcinoma with clear cell pathology. Genomic DNA for TCR sequencing was prepared using the QIAamp DNA Blood Mini Kit (Qiagen). Only samples passing all quality control checks were included in the analyses. Trimming removed 0 bases from V and 4 bases from J, leaving 12 bases between the germline ends. CDR1 and CDR2 were assigned from the germline V gene as LGHNA and YSLEER. Measured from the cysteine to the phenylalanine, the CDR3 is 15 residues long. Only the CDR3 part of the read is kept: 45 bases, read in frame from the first base.

Points the paper makes about the study in general: Effects of radiation dose or scheduling on the TCR repertoire could not be addressed with the single-armed trial design. Dynamics of the blood repertoire were not tracked past 4 weeks after treatment. Because pretreatment tumor biopsies were not available, the study could not determine whether clonotypes were already present within the tumor at baseline. An increase in top tumor clonotypes in blood was observed from baseline to 2 weeks post-radiation, followed by contraction by 4 weeks, which was taken to suggest transient expansion of tumor-resident clones.

Sample: blood, taken from a patient whose treatment included radiotherapy and nephrectomy. The origin of this receptor is an older woman with renal cell carcinoma. The rearranged segments are TRBV4-3 and TRBJ2-5, with TRBD1 as a weak D call on 6 bases. This receptor has the CDR3 CASSQELGASETQYF. The nucleotide sequence is given as TGCGCCAGCAGCCAAGAATTGGGGGCCTCAGAGACCCAGTACTTC.